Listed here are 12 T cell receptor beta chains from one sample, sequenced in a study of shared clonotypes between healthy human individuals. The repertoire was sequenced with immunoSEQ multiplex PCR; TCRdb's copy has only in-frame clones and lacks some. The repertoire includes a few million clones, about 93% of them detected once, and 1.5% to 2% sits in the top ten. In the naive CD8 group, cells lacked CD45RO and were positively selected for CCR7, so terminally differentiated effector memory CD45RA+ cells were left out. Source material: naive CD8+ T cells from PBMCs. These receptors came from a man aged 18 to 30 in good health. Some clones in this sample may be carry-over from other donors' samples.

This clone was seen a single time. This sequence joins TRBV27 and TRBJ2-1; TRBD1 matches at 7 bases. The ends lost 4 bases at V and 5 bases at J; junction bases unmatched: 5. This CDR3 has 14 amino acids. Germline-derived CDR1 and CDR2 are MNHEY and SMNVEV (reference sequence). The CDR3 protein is CASSWDRHNNEQFF. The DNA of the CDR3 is TGTGCCAGCAGTTGGGACAGACATAACAATGAGCAGTTCTTC.

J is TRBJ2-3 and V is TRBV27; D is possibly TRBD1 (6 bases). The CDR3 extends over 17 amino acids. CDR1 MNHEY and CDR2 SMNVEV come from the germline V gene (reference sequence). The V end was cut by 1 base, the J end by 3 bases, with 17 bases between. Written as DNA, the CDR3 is TGTGCCAGCAGTTTATTGATAGGGACAAAACCTACAGATACGCAGTATTTT. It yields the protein CASSLLIGTKPTDTQYF.

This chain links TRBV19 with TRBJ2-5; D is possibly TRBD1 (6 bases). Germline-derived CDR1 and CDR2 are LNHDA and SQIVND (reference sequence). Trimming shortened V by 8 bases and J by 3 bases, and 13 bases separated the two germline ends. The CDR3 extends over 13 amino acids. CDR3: CASADRIEETQYF. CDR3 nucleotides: TGTGCCAGTGCTGACAGGATAGAAGAGACCCAGTACTTC. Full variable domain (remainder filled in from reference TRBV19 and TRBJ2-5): DGGITQSPKYLFRKEGQNVTLSCEQNLNHDAMYWYRQDPGQGLRLIYYSQIVNDFQKGDIAEGYSVSREKKESFPLTVTSAQKNPTAFYLCASADRIEETQYFGPGTRLLVL.

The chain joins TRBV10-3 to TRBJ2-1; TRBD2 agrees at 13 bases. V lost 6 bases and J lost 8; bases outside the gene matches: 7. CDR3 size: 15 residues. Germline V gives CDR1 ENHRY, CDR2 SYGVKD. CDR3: CAISPGTSGTDEQFF. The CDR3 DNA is TGTGCCATCAGCCCCGGGACTAGCGGGACCGATGAGCAGTTCTTC.

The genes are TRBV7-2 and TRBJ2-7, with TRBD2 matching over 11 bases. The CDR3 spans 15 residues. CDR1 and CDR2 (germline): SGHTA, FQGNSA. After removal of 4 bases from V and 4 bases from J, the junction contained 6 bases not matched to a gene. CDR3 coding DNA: TGTGCCAGCAGCTCACGTAGCGGGAGGGTATACGAGCAGTACTTC. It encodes CASSSRSGRVYEQYF.

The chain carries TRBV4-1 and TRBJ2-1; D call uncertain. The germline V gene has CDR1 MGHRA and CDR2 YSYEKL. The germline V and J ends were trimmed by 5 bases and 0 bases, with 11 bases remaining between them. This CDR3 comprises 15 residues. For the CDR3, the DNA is TGCGCCAGCAGCTCTCAAAAGAGCTCCTACAATGAGCAGTTCTTC. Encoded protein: CASSSQKSSYNEQFF.

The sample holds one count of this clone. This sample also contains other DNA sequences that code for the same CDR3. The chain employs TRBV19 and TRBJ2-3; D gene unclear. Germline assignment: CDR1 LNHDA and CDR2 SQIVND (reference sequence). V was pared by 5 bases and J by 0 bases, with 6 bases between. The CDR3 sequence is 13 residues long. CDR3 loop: CASSRVSTDTQYF. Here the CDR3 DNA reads TGTGCCAGTAGTCGGGTTAGCACAGATACGCAGTATTTT.

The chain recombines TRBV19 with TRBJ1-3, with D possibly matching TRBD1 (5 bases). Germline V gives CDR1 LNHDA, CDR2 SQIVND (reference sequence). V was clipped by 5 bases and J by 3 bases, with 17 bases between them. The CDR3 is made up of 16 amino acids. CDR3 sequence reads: CASSPLREGLGNTIYF. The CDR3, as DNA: TGTGCCAGTAGTCCCCTCCGGGAGGGGCTTGGAAACACCATATATTTT. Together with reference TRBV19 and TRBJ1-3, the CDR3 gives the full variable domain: DGGITQSPKYLFRKEGQNVTLSCEQNLNHDAMYWYRQDPGQGLRLIYYSQIVNDFQKGDIAEGYSVSREKKESFPLTVTSAQKNPTAFYLCASSPLREGLGNTIYFGEGSWLTVV.

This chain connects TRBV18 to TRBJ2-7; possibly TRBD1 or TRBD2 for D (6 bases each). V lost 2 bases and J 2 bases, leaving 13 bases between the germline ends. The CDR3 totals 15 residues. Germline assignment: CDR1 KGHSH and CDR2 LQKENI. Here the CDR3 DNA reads TGTGCCAGCTCACCAGAGGGGGGCCCGACCTACGAGCAGTACTTC. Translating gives CASSPEGGPTYEQYF.

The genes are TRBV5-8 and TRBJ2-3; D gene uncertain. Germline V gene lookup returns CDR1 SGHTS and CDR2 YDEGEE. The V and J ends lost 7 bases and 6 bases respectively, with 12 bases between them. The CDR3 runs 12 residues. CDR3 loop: CASGLVGDTQYF. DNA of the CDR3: TGTGCCAGCGGGCTAGTAGGGGATACGCAGTATTTT.

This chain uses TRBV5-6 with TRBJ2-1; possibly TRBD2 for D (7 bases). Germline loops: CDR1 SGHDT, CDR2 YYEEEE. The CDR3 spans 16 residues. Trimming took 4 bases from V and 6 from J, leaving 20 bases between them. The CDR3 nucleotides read TGTGCCAGCAGCGGGGGGGGCAATTCCCGCCTCAATGAGCAGTTCTTC. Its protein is CASSGGGNSRLNEQFF.

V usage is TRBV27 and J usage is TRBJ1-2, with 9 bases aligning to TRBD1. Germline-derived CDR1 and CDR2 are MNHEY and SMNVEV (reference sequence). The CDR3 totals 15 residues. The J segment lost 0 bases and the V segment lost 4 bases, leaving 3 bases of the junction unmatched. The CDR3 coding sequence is TGTGCCAGCAGTTGGACAGGGGATTCTAACTATGGCTACACCTTC. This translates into CASSWTGDSNYGYTF.